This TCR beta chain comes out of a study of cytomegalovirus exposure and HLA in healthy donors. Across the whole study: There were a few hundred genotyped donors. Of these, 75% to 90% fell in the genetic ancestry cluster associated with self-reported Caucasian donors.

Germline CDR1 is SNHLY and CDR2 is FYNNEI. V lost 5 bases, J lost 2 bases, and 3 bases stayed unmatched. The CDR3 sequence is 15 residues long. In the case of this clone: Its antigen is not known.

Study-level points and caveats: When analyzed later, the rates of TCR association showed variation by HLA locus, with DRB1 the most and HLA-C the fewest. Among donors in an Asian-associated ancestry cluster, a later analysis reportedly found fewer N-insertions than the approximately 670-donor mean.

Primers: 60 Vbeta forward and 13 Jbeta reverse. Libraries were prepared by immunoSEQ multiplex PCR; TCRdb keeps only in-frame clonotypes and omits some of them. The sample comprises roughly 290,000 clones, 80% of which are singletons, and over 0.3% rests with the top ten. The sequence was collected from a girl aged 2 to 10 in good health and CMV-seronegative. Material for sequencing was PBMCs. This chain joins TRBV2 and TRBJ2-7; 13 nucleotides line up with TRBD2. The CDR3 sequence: CASSRLAGGPYEQYF. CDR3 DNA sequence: TGTGCCAGCAGTCGACTAGCGGGAGGCCCCTACGAGCAGTACTTC.